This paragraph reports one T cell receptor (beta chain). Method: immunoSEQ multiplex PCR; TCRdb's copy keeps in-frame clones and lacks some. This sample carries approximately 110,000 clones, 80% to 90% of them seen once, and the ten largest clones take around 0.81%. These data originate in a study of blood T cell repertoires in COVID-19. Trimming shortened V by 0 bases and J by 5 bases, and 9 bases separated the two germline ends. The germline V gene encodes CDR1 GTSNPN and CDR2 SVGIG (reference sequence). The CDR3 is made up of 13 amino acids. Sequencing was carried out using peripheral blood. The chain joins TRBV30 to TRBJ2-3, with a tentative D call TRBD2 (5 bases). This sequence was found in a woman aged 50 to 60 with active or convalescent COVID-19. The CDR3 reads CAWSVGVGDTQYF. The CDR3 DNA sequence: TGTGCCTGGAGTGTCGGGGTAGGAGATACGCAGTATTTT.